This TCR beta chain originates from a study of blood T cells in healthy people across ages. Concerning this clonotype: What it recognizes is unknown.

Together with a sample-barcoded 5' primer, a J-beta primer mix was included in a second PCR lasting roughly 6 to 12 cycles. MiXCR, applied by TCRdb to the 5' RACE reads, yields one record per CDR3 protein. The repertoire holds under 750,000 distinct CDR3 sequences, with 47% as singletons. The study, taken as a whole, reports: Compared with aged donors, long-lived donors showed fewer expanded clones, suggesting selection. Expanded clonotype shifts may have been confounded, as the donors had an unknown CMV status.

Trimming left V 3 bases short and J 0 bases short, with 3 bases between. The CDR3 contains 13 residues. CDR1 and CDR2 from the germline V gene are GTSNPN and SVGIG (reference sequence). The rearrangement joins TRBV30 to TRBJ1-6, with no clear D. The origin of this receptor is a man older than 75 in good health. The sequenced sample consisted of blood. The CDR3 loop is CAWRASYNSPLHF. Here the CDR3 DNA reads TGTGCCTGGAGGGCCTCCTATAATTCACCCCTCCACTTT. The whole variable domain, filled in from reference TRBV30 and TRBJ1-6, reads SQTIHQWPATLVQPVGSPLSLECTVEGTSNPNLYWYRQAAGRGLQLLFYSVGIGQISSEVPQNLSASRPQDRQFILSSKKLLLSDSGFYLCAWRASYNSPLHFGNGTRLTVT.